The 19 T cell receptor beta chains below were found in one sample sequenced in a study of blood T cell repertoires in COVID-19 (dated by TCRdb to 2018 to 2021). Libraries were made using the immunoSEQ multiplex PCR assay. TCRdb took this table from immuneACCESS and kept in-frame rearrangements with V and J called. Such tables lack part of the clones; where checked against another copy, unresolved V genes explain under half of the gap, and the rest is unexplained. Counted in this sample were about 350,000 clones; 87% of them appeared once. More than 1% of the sample comes from the top ten. The sample was PBMCs or T cells enriched from blood (not recorded which). The source is a woman in her twenties or thirties who had recovered from COVID-19.

The chain links TRBV3-1 (or the pseudogene TRBV3-2) to TRBJ2-7; D ambiguous. The CDR3 has 12 residues. Germline CDR1 reads LGHDT; CDR2 reads YNNKEL (reference sequence). V gave up 1 base and J gave up 8 bases, with 9 bases separating them. CDR3 nucleotides: TGTGCCAGCAGCCAAGCAGCCAGGCAGCAGTACTTC. This gives the protein CASSQAARQQYF.

The rearrangement uses TRBV6-6 and TRBJ1-2; the match to TRBD1 covers 8 bases. The germline V gene has CDR1 MNHNY and CDR2 SVGAGI (reference sequence). The CDR3 is made up of 14 amino acids. The V and J ends lost 5 bases and 6 bases, in that order; junction bases with no gene match: 8. CDR3 residues: CASSRGTGSDGYTF. CDR3 coding DNA: TGTGCCAGCAGTCGTGGGACAGGCTCCGATGGCTACACCTTC.

The chain is built from TRBV3-1 (or the pseudogene TRBV3-2) and TRBJ2-7, with D tentatively TRBD2 (7 bases). The germline CDR1 and CDR2 sequences are LGHDT and YNNKEL (reference sequence). Trimming took 4 bases from V and 0 from J, leaving 16 bases between them. CDR3 length equals 16 residues. The CDR3 reads CASSLLGGGSSYEQYF. CDR3 DNA: TGTGCCAGCAGCCTCTTGGGAGGGGGAAGCTCCTACGAGCAGTACTTC.

The chain is built from TRBV18 and TRBJ2-3, with 7 bases identical to TRBD1. The CDR3 covers 17 residues. J was trimmed by 1 base and V by 0 bases; bases with no gene match: 7. The germline gives CDR1 KGHSH, CDR2 LQKENI. The CDR3 sequence is CASSPPPGTARTDTQYF. CDR3 sequence (DNA): TGTGCCAGCTCACCACCCCCCGGGACAGCCCGCACAGATACGCAGTATTTT.

The chain combines TRBV27 with TRBJ1-4; tentatively, D is TRBD1 (6 bases). The CDR3 has 16 amino acids. Trimming left V 6 bases short and J 2 bases short, with 16 bases between. CDR1 MNHEY and CDR2 SMNVEV come from the germline V gene (reference sequence). The CDR3 here is CASSRQVSATNEKLFF. In DNA form, the CDR3 reads TGTGCCAGCAGCAGACAGGTCTCGGCGACTAATGAAAAACTGTTTTTT.

This chain links TRBV4-1 with TRBJ2-1; 8 nucleotides line up with TRBD2. CDR1 and CDR2 from the germline V gene are MGHRA and YSYEKL. V was pared by 1 base and J by 4 bases, with 3 bases of the junction left unmatched. The CDR3 length is 15 residues. CDR3 sequence reads: CASSQAPGGYNEQFF. Here the CDR3 DNA reads TGCGCCAGCAGCCAAGCTCCGGGGGGGTACAATGAGCAGTTCTTC.

V and J are TRBV2 and TRBJ1-5; 7 bases are a match to TRBD1. Germline V lookup: CDR1 SNHLY, CDR2 FYNNEI. Unmatched junction bases numbered 6, after V lost 6 bases and J lost 1 base. The CDR3 runs to 15 residues. This CDR3 is CASSRQGRSNQPQHF. The DNA for the CDR3 is TGTGCCAGCAGCAGACAGGGAAGGAGCAATCAGCCCCAGCATTTT.

This sequence joins TRBV6-1 and TRBJ2-7, with D maybe TRBD1 (6 bases). Trimming shortened V by 3 bases and J by 4 bases, and 10 bases separated the two germline ends. The CDR3 extends over 13 amino acids. In germline, CDR1 is MNHNS, CDR2 SASEGT. CDR3 sequence reads: CASSDRTEYEQYF. The CDR3 nucleotides are TGTGCCAGCAGTGACAGGACAGAGTACGAGCAGTACTTC.

The chain carries TRBV27 and TRBJ2-5, with 7 bases that match TRBD2. This CDR3 has 14 residues. The junction had 6 bases not matched to a gene; V was cut back by 3 bases and J by 5 bases. Per germline, CDR1 MNHEY and CDR2 SMNVEV (reference sequence). CDR3 sequence (DNA): TGTGCCAGCAGTTTCGGGGGGAGAACGGAGACCCAGTACTTC. It encodes CASSFGGRTETQYF.

The V call is TRBV19, the J call TRBJ1-6; D unresolved. The CDR3 covers 15 residues. CDR1 is LNHDA and CDR2 is SQIVND in the germline V gene (reference sequence). V gave up 4 bases and J gave up 7 bases, with 14 bases separating them. In DNA form, the CDR3 reads TGTGCCAGTAGTAATGGTGCAATCAGAAATTCACCCCTCCACTTT. It is translated as CASSNGAIRNSPLHF.

The sample holds many counts of this clone. The chain combines TRBV3-1 (or the pseudogene TRBV3-2) with TRBJ1-4, with D maybe TRBD1 (5 bases). Germline V lookup: CDR1 LGHDT, CDR2 YNNKEL (reference sequence). V was shortened by 4 bases and J by 3 bases, with 9 bases between the two germline ends. CDR3 length equals 14 residues. CDR3 in amino acids: CASSRPGANEKLFF. The DNA of the CDR3 is TGTGCCAGCAGCCGCCCGGGGGCTAATGAAAAACTGTTTTTT.

This chain connects TRBV6-5 to TRBJ2-1; TRBD2 is a possible D gene (6 bases). Trimming took off 6 bases at V and 2 bases at J, with 14 bases between the two ends. Germline loops: CDR1 MNHEY, CDR2 SVGAGI. The CDR3 is made up of 15 amino acids. Here the CDR3 reads CASRLDGRAYNEQFF. CDR3 DNA sequence: TGTGCCAGCAGGCTAGACGGGAGAGCCTACAATGAGCAGTTCTTC.

V gene TRBV21-1 combines with J gene TRBJ2-7; the D call TRBD2 from the table was never checked on the DNA. TRBV21-1 is an annotated pseudogene. This CDR3 comprises 15 residues. CDR3 amino acids: CASSNSGEAPYEQYF. For the CDR3, the DNA is TGTGCCAGCAGCAATTCTGGGGAGGCCCCCTACGAGCAGTACTTC.

In this sample, this clone turned up a few times. V and J are TRBV7-5 and TRBJ2-3; the D call TRBD2 from the table was never checked on the DNA. TRBV7-5 has pseudogene status. CDR3 length: 17 residues. The CDR3: CVRSSGPGLAGPHTQYF. The CDR3 bases are TGTGTCAGAAGTTCAGGACCGGGACTAGCGGGGCCCCATACGCAGTATTTT.

The J gene is TRBJ2-7, the V gene TRBV10-3; 10 bases line up with TRBD1. Germline values: CDR1 ENHRY, CDR2 SYGVKD. Losses at the gene ends were 5 bases for V and 0 bases for J; bases not matched to a gene: 7. The CDR3 consists of 16 residues. The CDR3 reads CAISTDRGLLSYEQYF. In DNA, the CDR3 is TGTGCCATCAGTACTGACAGGGGGCTCCTCTCCTACGAGCAGTACTTC.

The chain recombines TRBV7-2 with TRBJ2-2; 10 nucleotides agree with TRBD2. There are 16 residues in the CDR3. Germline trimming cut 4 bases from V and 3 bases from J; bases unmatched to any gene: 5. Per the germline V gene, CDR1 is SGHTA and CDR2 is FQGNSA. DNA for the CDR3: TGTGCCAGCAGCTCCCCAGCGGGGGGGCACACCGGGGAGCTGTTTTTT. Residues: CASSSPAGGHTGELFF.

The chain joins TRBV18 to TRBJ2-2, with 8 nucleotides matching TRBD1. Trimming at V came to 3 bases and at J to 0 bases, leaving 3 bases not matched to a gene. The CDR3 totals 16 residues. Germline assignment: CDR1 KGHSH and CDR2 LQKENI. The chain's CDR3 is CASSPGQAPNTGELFF. CDR3 sequence (DNA): TGTGCCAGCTCACCGGGACAGGCCCCGAACACCGGGGAGCTGTTTTTT.

The chain employs TRBV10-3 and TRBJ2-7, with 8 nucleotides matching TRBD2. V trimming: 3 bases; J trimming: 6 bases; junction bases outside the gene matches: 7. Germline V gene sequence: CDR1 ENHRY, CDR2 SYGVKD. The CDR3 length is 14 residues. The CDR3 loop reads CAISEASGGGEQYF. The CDR3 coding sequence is TGTGCCATCAGTGAAGCGAGCGGGGGCGGCGAGCAGTACTTC.

The V call is TRBV12-3 or TRBV12-4, the J call TRBJ2-7; a weak D match, TRBD1 (6 bases). The CDR3 spans 13 residues. Trimming removed 6 bases from V and 2 bases from J, with 11 bases in between. The CDR3 reads CASRTGDTYEQYF. The CDR3 nucleotides are TGTGCCAGCAGGACAGGCGATACCTACGAGCAGTACTTC.